These 8 T cell receptor beta chains originate from one sample sequenced in a study of cytomegalovirus exposure and HLA in healthy donors. A multiplex PCR was run with 60 Vbeta primers and 13 Jbeta primers. Assay used: immunoSEQ multiplex PCR; TCRdb lists only in-frame clones, some missing. The table records under 110,000 clones, more than 70% of them present only once. The sample taken for sequencing was PBMCs. The receptors come from a man younger than 45 in good health and CMV-seronegative.

The chain employs TRBV18 and TRBJ2-1; 10 nucleotides agree with TRBD1. V dropped 5 bases and J dropped 6; count of bases not matched to a gene: 7. CDR1 and CDR2 (germline): KGHSH, LQKENI. This CDR3 region has 15 residues. CDR3 DNA sequence: TGTGCCAGCTCAGCCCGGGACAGGGGATCCAATGAGCAGTTCTTC. It specifies CASSARDRGSNEQFF.

V usage is TRBV10-1 and J usage is TRBJ1-3, with a possible D match to TRBD1 (6 bases). This CDR3 is 13 amino acids long. Looked up from germline, CDR1 is WNHNN and CDR2 is SYGVQD (reference sequence). V was clipped by 10 bases and J by 7 bases, with 17 bases between them. The CDR3 here is CATHRVCGNTIYF. DNA of the CDR3: TGCGCCACTCACAGGGTGTGTGGGAACACCATATATTTT.

This clone was counted only a few times. The DNA for the CDR3 is TGTGCCAGCAGCCTAGGCGGGGGGTTGGTTACTGAAGCTTTCTTT. Its translation is CASSLGGGLVTEAFF. The V call is TRBV5-4, the J call TRBJ1-1; a weak D match, TRBD1 (5 bases). V lost 4 bases and J 5 bases, leaving 18 bases between the germline ends. Germline V gives CDR1 SGHNT, CDR2 YYREEE (reference sequence). The CDR3 totals 15 residues. Drawing the rest from reference TRBV5-4 and TRBJ1-1, the complete variable domain is ETGVTQSPTHLIKTRGQQVTLRCSSQSGHNTVSWYQQALGQGPQFIFQYYREEENGRGNFPPRFSGLQFPNYSSELNVNALELDDSALYLCASSLGGGLVTEAFFGQGTRLTVV.

The sample holds a few counts of this clone. The V and J genes are TRBV7-9 and TRBJ1-1, with 10 positions matching TRBD1. CDR1 and CDR2 (germline): SEHNR, FQNEAQ (reference sequence). With 0 bases clipped from V and 4 bases from J, the junction kept 5 bases outside the gene matches. This CDR3 has 16 amino acids. DNA of the CDR3: TGTGCCAGCAGCTTAGCCGGGACAGGGGTAGCCACTGAAGCTTTCTTT. It translates to CASSLAGTGVATEAFF.

The chain uses TRBV13 and TRBJ1-2; possible D gene TRBD1, 6 bases. V lost 0 bases and J 7 bases, leaving 21 bases between the germline ends. The CDR3 contains 17 residues. The germline CDR1 and CDR2 sequences are PRHDT and FYEKMQ (reference sequence). This CDR3 is CASSLGLGALTGGGYTF. The CDR3 region has the DNA TGTGCCAGCAGCTTAGGCCTTGGGGCCTTGACAGGAGGTGGCTACACCTTC. The full variable domain, its missing parts supplied by reference TRBV13 and TRBJ1-2, is AAGVIQSPRHLIKEKRETATLKCYPIPRHDTVYWYQQGPGQDPQFLISFYEKMQSDKGSIPDRFSAQQFSDYHSELNMSSLELGDSALYFCASSLGLGALTGGGYTFGSGTRLTVV.

V is TRBV28 and J is TRBJ1-1; no clear D gene. The CDR3 loop spans 15 amino acids. Trimming took 7 bases from V and 0 from J, leaving 15 bases between them. Germline values: CDR1 MDHEN, CDR2 SYDVKM. The chain's CDR3 is CASMPGWRLNTEAFF. CDR3 in DNA: TGTGCCAGCATGCCGGGATGGAGGCTGAACACTGAAGCTTTCTTT. Drawing the rest from reference TRBV28 and TRBJ1-1, the complete variable domain is DVKVTQSSRYLVKRTGEKVFLECVQDMDHENMFWYRQDPGLGLRLIYFSYDVKMKEKGDIPEGYSVSREKKERFSLILESASTNQTSMYLCASMPGWRLNTEAFFGQGTRLTVV.

The chain combines TRBV18 with TRBJ2-7, with no clear D. The germline V and J ends were trimmed by 3 bases and 1 base, with 22 bases remaining between them. This CDR3 spans 18 amino acids. The germline gives CDR1 KGHSH, CDR2 LQKENI. The CDR3 loop reads CASSPLGRKPRKSYEQYF. In DNA form, the CDR3 reads TGTGCCAGCTCACCCCTGGGCAGGAAACCGAGAAAGTCCTACGAGCAGTACTTC.

The table lists this clone with a count of one. The chain carries TRBV7-9 and TRBJ1-1; D unresolved. The germline gives CDR1 SEHNR, CDR2 FQNEAQ (reference sequence). The ends were cut back, 5 bases at V and 8 bases at J, with 15 bases in the middle. The CDR3 contains 13 residues. The DNA of the CDR3 is TGTGCCAGCAGCCACCTGGGCCAGACGGAAGCTTTCTTT. Translation gives CASSHLGQTEAFF.